The sequence of this TCR beta chain was determined in a study of T cells after posttransplantation cyclophosphamide. With 1 base clipped from V and 5 bases from J, the junction kept 6 bases outside the gene matches. The CDR3 runs 15 residues. Germline V gene lookup returns CDR1 SGHVS and CDR2 FNYEAQ. Profiling relied on immunoSEQ multiplex PCR, and the TCRdb table lists in-frame clones only, not all of them. Reported are around 35,000 clones, none seen only once; the ten largest carry approximately 1.3%. There are a few counts of this clone. The antigen is undetermined. Regarding the study as a whole: Tissue-infiltrating T cells from skin or gut overlapped little with blood T cells. Later post-transplant blood repertoires were often dominated by donor CD8+ memory clones. Recipient CMV seropositivity and CMV reactivation strongly tracked TRB clonality.

The source material was PBMCs. The V and J genes are TRBV7-6 and TRBJ2-7; 9 bases are shared with TRBD1. This clonotype originated in a girl aged 10-17 years in good health, CMV-negative, and a related stem cell transplant donor. CDR3 protein: CASSLGPGTGNEQYF. As DNA, the CDR3 is TGTGCCAGCAGCTTAGGGCCCGGGACAGGGAACGAGCAGTACTTC.